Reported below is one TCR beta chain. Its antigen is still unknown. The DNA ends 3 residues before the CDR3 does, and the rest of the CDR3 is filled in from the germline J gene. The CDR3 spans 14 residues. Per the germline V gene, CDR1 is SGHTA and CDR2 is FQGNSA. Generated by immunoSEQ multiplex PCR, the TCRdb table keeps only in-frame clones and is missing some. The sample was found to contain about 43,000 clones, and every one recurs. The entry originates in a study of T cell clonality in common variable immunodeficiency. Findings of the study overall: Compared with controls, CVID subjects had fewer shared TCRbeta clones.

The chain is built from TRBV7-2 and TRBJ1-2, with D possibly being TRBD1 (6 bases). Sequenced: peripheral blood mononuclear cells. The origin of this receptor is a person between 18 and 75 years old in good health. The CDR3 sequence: CASSLGQESYDYTF. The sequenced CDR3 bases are TGTGCCAGCAGCTTAGGACAGGAGAGCTACGAC.